Listed below are T cell receptor beta chains from one sample, sequenced in a study of CD8+ T cells in alopecia areata. Profiling relied on immunoSEQ multiplex PCR, and the TCRdb table lists in-frame clones only, not all of them. The sample yields 200,000 to 250,000 clones, roughly three fifths seen once. Input material: CD8+ T cells sorted from blood. The receptors originated from a human donor in good health. Both conserved end residues are part of each CDR3. Each record gives: CDR3 length, D gene, clone size, V gene, J gene, CDR3 DNA, CDR3 protein. A D gene is named only where the DNA matches it firmly. The listing skips clone size in some rows; elsewhere it reads once, few, many or a size class.

16	NA	NA	TRBV6-6	TRBJ2-1	TGTGCCAGCAGTTATGGGACGCCATCTACTCACAATGAGCAGTTCTTC	CASSYGTPSTHNEQFF
14	TRBD2	NA	TRBV27	TRBJ2-3	TGTGCCAGCAGTGCTGGACTAGGCCCAGATACGCAGTATTTT	CASSAGLGPDTQYF
12	TRBD1	NA	TRBV29-1	TRBJ2-7	TGCAGCGGGGGACAGGGGATCTACGAGCAGTACTTC	CSGGQGIYEQYF
14	TRBD2	few	TRBV19	TRBJ2-1	TGTGCCAGTAACCCATCGGGGGGCTACAATGAGCAGTTCTTC	CASNPSGGYNEQFF
13	NA	NA	TRBV25-1	TRBJ2-1	TGTGCCAGCAGTACCCAGGGGTGGGATGAGCAGTTCTTC	CASSTQGWDEQFF
13	NA	NA	TRBV29-1	TRBJ2-1	TGCAGCGTCTCGGCTATAGATTACAATGAGCAGTTCTTC	CSVSAIDYNEQFF
14	TRBD2	NA	TRBV27	TRBJ2-1	TGTGCCAGCAGCACTAGCGGGGGCTACAATGAGCAGTTCTTC	CASSTSGGYNEQFF
15	TRBD1	NA	TRBV29-1	TRBJ1-2	TGCAGCGTAAGGACAGGGGGCTCCTCCTCCTATGGCTACACCTTC	CSVRTGGSSSYGYTF
15	NA	NA	TRBV11-2	TRBJ1-2	TGTGCCAGCAGCTTAGAGGGACGGCCGAACTATGGCTACACCTTC	CASSLEGRPNYGYTF
15	NA	NA	TRBV15	TRBJ1-5	TGTGCCACCAGTCAGGGCGGGCAGAGCAATCAGCCCCAGCATTTT	CATSQGGQSNQPQHF
15	NA	once	TRBV6-6	TRBJ1-5	TGTGCCAGCAGCGACTCCGGGACCACGAAACAGCCCCAGCATTTT	CASSDSGTTKQPQHF
14	NA	NA	TRBV5-6	TRBJ1-2	TGTGCCAGCAGCTTGCTAGAAGGGGCCTATGGCTACACCTTC	CASSLLEGAYGYTF
17	TRBD2	NA	TRBV4-2	TRBJ2-5	TGTGCCAGCAGCCAAGACCCTAGCGGGGGGGCCGGAGAGACCCAGTACTTC	CASSQDPSGGAGETQYF
13	TRBD1	NA	TRBV29-1	TRBJ2-3	TGCAGCGCCTACAGGGGGCGGGGGGATACGCAGTATTTT	CSAYRGRGDTQYF
12	NA	NA	TRBV5-4	TRBJ2-7	TGTGCCAGCAGCTTGTGGGGACGCGAGCAGTACTTC	CASSLWGREQYF
11	NA	NA	TRBV9	TRBJ2-7	TGTGCCAGCAGCGTAATGCTCGAGCAGTACTTC	CASSVMLEQYF
13	NA	NA	TRBV5-1	TRBJ2-7	TGCGCCAGCAGCTCCGCAGACTGGGGCGAGCAGTACTTC	CASSSADWGEQYF
14	TRBD2	few	TRBV10-3	TRBJ2-3	TGTGCCATCAGCCGTCCGGGACTAGAGAATACGCAGTATTTT	CAISRPGLENTQYF
17	TRBD2	NA	TRBV5-1	TRBJ2-3	TGCGCCAGCAGCTTCCAAACTGGACTAGCGGCCACAGATACGCAGTATTTT	CASSFQTGLAATDTQYF
15	NA	NA	TRBV9	TRBJ1-5	TGTGCCAGCAGCCTAGACGAGGGAAGCAATCAGCCCCAGCATTTT	CASSLDEGSNQPQHF
13	NA	few	TRBV18	TRBJ2-3	TGTGCCAGCTCACCACCGAGCACAGATACGCAGTATTTT	CASSPPSTDTQYF
16	NA	few	TRBV28	TRBJ2-3	TGTGCCAGCAGTTGGCTGGGCAGGGTAAGCACAGATACGCAGTATTTT	CASSWLGRVSTDTQYF
13	TRBD1	NA	TRBV9	TRBJ2-1	TGTGCCAGCAGCACGGGACAGGGGAATGAGCAGTTCTTC	CASSTGQGNEQFF
17	TRBD1	NA	TRBV4-1	TRBJ2-7	TGCGCCAGCAGCCAACTACTCCCCGGACAGGGGTCTTACGAGCAGTACTTC	CASSQLLPGQGSYEQYF
16	NA	NA	TRBV14	TRBJ2-3	TGTGCCAGCAGCCACAGTGACAGGAAAGACACAGATACGCAGTATTTT	CASSHSDRKDTDTQYF
14	NA	NA	TRBV5-1	TRBJ1-2	TGCGCCAGCAGCTTCTATACCGTCACGGATGGCTACACCTTC	CASSFYTVTDGYTF
16	NA	NA	TRBV7-9	TRBJ1-1	TGTGCCAGCAGCTCAGGTTTTCAGGATTGGGCCTCGGGAGCTTTCTTT	CASSSGFQDWASGAFF
13	NA	NA	TRBV5-6	TRBJ1-6	TGTGCCAGCAGCTTCCCGGGGAATTCACCCCTCCACTTT	CASSFPGNSPLHF
15	TRBD2	NA	TRBV30	TRBJ2-5	TGTGCCTTACGACCTAGCGGGGGGCCCCAAGAGACCCAGTACTTC	CALRPSGGPQETQYF
17	NA	NA	TRBV5-6	TRBJ1-6	TGTGCCAGCAGCTTGGAAGCACGAGGGGCTTATAATTCACCCCTCCACTTT	CASSLEARGAYNSPLHF
12	NA	NA	TRBV29-1	TRBJ1-4	TGCAGCCACCGGGACGGTAATGAAAAACTGTTTTTT	CSHRDGNEKLFF
14	NA	NA	TRBV30	TRBJ2-7	TGTGCCTGGGAGGTTCTAGGGGTTAACTACGAGCAGTACTTC	CAWEVLGVNYEQYF
12	NA	NA	TRBV5-1	TRBJ2-1	TGCGCCAGCAGTCCCGCAGGGTCCGAGCAGTTCTTC	CASSPAGSEQFF
14	NA	once	TRBV9	TRBJ1-1	TGTGCCAGCAGCCCCCTCGGGGTGAACACTGAAGCTTTCTTT	CASSPLGVNTEAFF
14	TRBD1	NA	TRBV27	TRBJ1-2	TGTGCCAGCCGTCGGACAGGGGGCGACGGTGGCTACACCTTC	CASRRTGGDGGYTF
13	NA	NA	TRBV5-1	TRBJ2-5	TGCGCCAGCAGCTTCTATTCTGAAGAGACCCAGTACTTC	CASSFYSEETQYF
13	NA	few	TRBV7-9	TRBJ1-1	TGTGCCAGCAGCTTATCGAGGAACACTGAAGCTTTCTTT	CASSLSRNTEAFF